The 23 T cell receptor beta chains below were found in one sample sequenced in a study of technical replicates of blood from a handful of donors. TCRdb's copy holds only in-frame clones and misses some; the assay was immunoSEQ multiplex PCR. The sample has tens of thousands of clones, 92% seen once. The material sequenced was T cells isolated from PBMCs. The receptors come from a human donor in good health.

The chain links TRBV19 to TRBJ2-7; weak D call: TRBD1 (5 bases). The germline V gene has CDR1 LNHDA and CDR2 SQIVND (reference sequence). The CDR3 totals 13 residues. The germline V and J ends were trimmed by 5 bases and 2 bases, with 10 bases remaining between them. The CDR3 DNA follows: TGTGCCAGTAGTGATGGGGCTCCCTACGAGCAGTACTTC. This translates into CASSDGAPYEQYF.

This rearrangement joins TRBV2 to TRBJ1-2, with TRBD1 as a possible D gene (5 bases). V lost 1 base to trimming and J lost 4 bases, with 10 bases between them. This CDR3 is built from 14 residues. From germline, CDR1 is SNHLY and CDR2 FYNNEI. CDR3 DNA: TGTGCCAGCAGTGAAGGACAGTGGGGCTATGGCTACACCTTC. Amino acid sequence: CASSEGQWGYGYTF.

V usage is TRBV19 and J usage is TRBJ2-1, with 9 bases matching TRBD1. Losses at the gene ends were 5 bases for V and 0 bases for J; bases not matched to a gene: 8. The germline V gene has CDR1 LNHDA and CDR2 SQIVND (reference sequence). The CDR3 has 17 amino acids. In DNA form, the CDR3 reads TGTGCCAGTAGTCCCGGTTGGGGACAGGGCTCCTACAATGAGCAGTTCTTC. It encodes CASSPGWGQGSYNEQFF.

Worth noting for this clone: The sample carries other DNA sequences with the same CDR3. This sequence joins TRBV4-2 and TRBJ2-3, with 12 bases lining up with TRBD2. The CDR3 totals 16 residues. J gave up 3 bases and V 0 bases, and 1 base lay outside the gene matches. CDR1 is LGHNA and CDR2 is YNFKEQ in the germline V gene. The CDR3 here is CASSQDLAGGTDTQYF. CDR3 in DNA: TGTGCCAGCAGCCAAGATCTAGCGGGAGGGACAGATACGCAGTATTTT.

This CDR3 reads CASSMSPYYNEQFF. In DNA, the CDR3 is TGTGCCAGTAGTATGAGTCCCTACTACAATGAGCAGTTCTTC. V is TRBV19 and J is TRBJ2-1; D call uncertain. The CDR3 is made up of 14 amino acids. Trimming removed 3 bases at V and 3 bases at J, with 9 bases between. Germline CDR1 reads LNHDA; CDR2 reads SQIVND (reference sequence).

This chain joins TRBV19 and TRBJ1-5; 8 bases fit TRBD1. This CDR3 spans 13 amino acids. Germline CDR1 LNHDA, CDR2 SQIVND (reference sequence). With 10 bases clipped from V and 2 bases from J, the junction kept 4 bases outside the gene matches. The CDR3 loop reads CATRGQGNQPQHF. The CDR3 DNA reads as TGTGCCACCAGGGGACAGGGCAATCAGCCCCAGCATTTT.

The chain uses TRBV29-1 and TRBJ1-1; 8 bases are a match to TRBD1. Germline V gives CDR1 SQVTM, CDR2 ANQGSEA. V gave up 3 bases and J gave up 0 bases; unmatched junction bases: 3. CDR3 length: 14 residues. This chain's CDR3 is CSVDRGRMNTEAFF. The DNA of the CDR3 is TGCAGCGTTGACAGGGGGCGGATGAACACTGAAGCTTTCTTT.

The chain is built from TRBV7-6 and TRBJ2-2, with D uncertain. Trimming pared 1 base from V and 6 bases from J, leaving 15 bases between. CDR1 is SGHVS and CDR2 is FNYEAQ in the germline V gene. CDR3 length: 16 amino acids. The DNA for the CDR3 is TGTGCCAGCAGCTTAGATTGGGCACTTACCGCCGGGGAGCTGTTTTTT. Protein product: CASSLDWALTAGELFF.

The chain has TRBV28 and TRBJ1-1; TRBD1 matches at 7 bases. CDR3 length equals 17 residues. Looked up from germline, CDR1 is MDHEN and CDR2 is SYDVKM. V shed 8 bases, J shed 0 bases, and the junction held 15 bases outside the gene matches. Here the CDR3 reads CASALTGEKEVNTEAFF. In nucleotides, the CDR3 is TGTGCCAGCGCCCTAACAGGGGAGAAAGAGGTGAACACTGAAGCTTTCTTT.

V usage is TRBV11-2 and J usage is TRBJ2-1, with D perhaps matching TRBD1 (6 bases). The CDR3 is 13 amino acids. From germline, CDR1 is SGHAT and CDR2 FQNNGV. Deletions cut 3 bases from V and 4 bases from J, with 7 bases between. CDR3 in amino acids: CASSLGQYNEQFF. CDR3 bases: TGTGCCAGCAGCTTGGGACAATACAATGAGCAGTTCTTC. The full variable domain, rest sourced from reference TRBV11-2 and TRBJ2-1, is EAGVAQSPRYKIIEKRQSVAFWCNPISGHATLYWYQQILGQGPKLLIQFQNNGVVDDSQLPKDRFSAERLKGVDSTLKIQPAKLEDSAVYLCASSLGQYNEQFFGPGTRLTVL.

CDR3 nucleotide sequence: TGTGCCAGCAGTTTTACATACGAAGAAGATACGCAGTATTTT. This gives the protein CASSFTYEEDTQYF. The chain joins TRBV7-9 to TRBJ2-3, with no clear D. The CDR3 covers 14 residues. Trimming removed 6 bases at V and 5 bases at J, with 15 bases between. The germline V gene has CDR1 SEHNR and CDR2 FQNEAQ (reference sequence).

The gene calls are TRBV19 and TRBJ2-2, with D tentatively TRBD2 (6 bases). CDR3 length: 14 amino acids. Trimming shortened V by 5 bases and J by 2 bases, and 9 bases separated the two germline ends. Germline values: CDR1 LNHDA, CDR2 SQIVND (reference sequence). This CDR3 is CASSRRGNTGELFF. The CDR3 coding sequence is TGTGCCAGTAGTCGGAGGGGCAACACCGGGGAGCTGTTTTTT.

The chain links TRBV5-6 to TRBJ2-7; tentative D call: TRBD2 (6 bases). Trimming took off 1 base at V and 4 bases at J, with 12 bases between the two ends. This CDR3 has 14 amino acids. Germline V gene lookup returns CDR1 SGHDT and CDR2 YYEEEE. The CDR3 region is CASSLRGRGYEQYF. As DNA, the CDR3 is TGTGCCAGCAGCTTGCGGGGGAGAGGGTACGAGCAGTACTTC.

This clone was observed a handful of times. J is TRBJ1-2 and V is TRBV10-3; D is undetermined. The CDR3 runs to 12 residues. Deletions cut 4 bases from V and 6 bases from J, with 9 bases between. Germline V gene data show CDR1 as ENHRY and CDR2 as SYGVKD. The CDR3 nucleotides are TGTGCCATCAGTGCGGGGAAGGATGGCTACACCTTC. It encodes CAISAGKDGYTF.

The chain carries TRBV6-6 and TRBJ1-1, with 7 bases lining up with TRBD1. The CDR3 length is 14 residues. The germline CDR1 and CDR2 sequences are MNHNY and SVGAGI (reference sequence). V shed 10 bases and J 6 bases; nucleotides not matched to a gene: 14. The CDR3 coding sequence is TGTGCCACCAAACGACAGGGTCGTGTCCCTGAAGCTTTCTTT. This gives the protein CATKRQGRVPEAFF.

This clone appeared a few times. The CDR3 reads CAWNNRQSSYEQYF. The CDR3 nucleotides read TGTGCCTGGAATAACAGACAGAGCTCCTACGAGCAGTACTTC. The chain links TRBV30 to TRBJ2-7, with D maybe TRBD1 (5 bases). The germline V gene has CDR1 GTSNPN and CDR2 SVGIG (reference sequence). The V gene lost 4 bases and the J gene lost 0 bases, with 13 bases spanning the gap. The CDR3 spans 14 residues.

This rearrangement joins TRBV29-1 to TRBJ2-3, with D uncertain. The V gene lost 5 bases and the J gene lost 5 bases, with 5 bases spanning the gap. CDR1 is SQVTM, CDR2 ANQGSEA, per germline. The CDR3 length is 10 residues. The CDR3 reads CSVRVDTQYF. The CDR3 DNA follows: TGCAGCGTTCGGGTAGATACGCAGTATTTT.

The chain carries TRBV27 and TRBJ1-1; 7 nucleotides align to TRBD1. This CDR3 has 13 amino acids. Trimming at V came to 5 bases and at J to 8 bases, leaving 8 bases not matched to a gene. Germline-derived CDR1 and CDR2 are MNHEY and SMNVEV (reference sequence). As DNA, the CDR3 is TGTGCCAGCAGTGAACTATTCAGGGGGGAAGCTTTCTTT. Encoded protein: CASSELFRGEAFF.

The genes are TRBV7-6 and TRBJ2-7; 9 positions agree with TRBD1. This CDR3 comprises 12 residues. The V segment lost 1 base and the J segment 12 bases; nucleotides outside the gene matches: 4. Germline V gene lookup returns CDR1 SGHVS and CDR2 FNYEAQ. Written as DNA, the CDR3 is TGTGCCAGCAGCTTAGTAGGGACAGGGCTGTACTTC. Its translation is CASSLVGTGLYF.

The chain employs TRBV28 and TRBJ2-1; 10 bases agree with TRBD2. Germline loops: CDR1 MDHEN, CDR2 SYDVKM. The CDR3 runs 19 residues. The J segment lost 3 bases and the V segment lost 4 bases, leaving 15 bases of the junction unmatched. The CDR3 DNA sequence: TGTGCCAGCAGTTCGACAGGAGAGAGCGGGAGGGCCCACTACAATGAGCAGTTCTTC. It specifies CASSSTGESGRAHYNEQFF.

This chain's CDR3 is CAGLGSGQPQHF. The DNA for the CDR3 is TGCGCCGGTTTAGGGTCGGGGCAGCCCCAGCATTTT. This sequence joins TRBV10-1 and TRBJ1-5; D unresolved. CDR3 length: 12 amino acids. Trimming pared 11 bases from V and 7 bases from J, leaving 15 bases between. In germline, CDR1 is WNHNN, CDR2 SYGVQD (reference sequence).

The V gene is TRBV30, the J gene TRBJ1-3; D not resolved. Germline V gene lookup returns CDR1 GTSNPN and CDR2 SVGIG (reference sequence). The CDR3 extends over 14 amino acids. The V and J ends lost 1 base and 0 bases respectively, with 7 bases between them. The DNA of the CDR3 is TGTGCCTGGAGTGGAGGATCCTCTGGAAACACCATATATTTT. It is translated as CAWSGGSSGNTIYF.

The chain employs TRBV18 and TRBJ1-1, with a weak D call TRBD1 (5 bases). Trimming took 0 bases from V and 1 from J, leaving 12 bases between them. Germline loops: CDR1 KGHSH, CDR2 LQKENI. CDR3 length: 16 amino acids. This CDR3 is CASSPPYRGQNTEAFF. DNA of the CDR3: TGTGCCAGCTCACCACCATATCGAGGACAGAACACTGAAGCTTTCTTT. The full variable domain, rest sourced from reference TRBV18 and TRBJ1-1, is NAGVMQNPRHLVRRRGQEARLRCSPMKGHSHVYWYRQLPEEGLKFMVYLQKENIIDESGMPKERFSAEFPKEGPSILRIQQVVRGDSAAYFCASSPPYRGQNTEAFFGQGTRLTVV.